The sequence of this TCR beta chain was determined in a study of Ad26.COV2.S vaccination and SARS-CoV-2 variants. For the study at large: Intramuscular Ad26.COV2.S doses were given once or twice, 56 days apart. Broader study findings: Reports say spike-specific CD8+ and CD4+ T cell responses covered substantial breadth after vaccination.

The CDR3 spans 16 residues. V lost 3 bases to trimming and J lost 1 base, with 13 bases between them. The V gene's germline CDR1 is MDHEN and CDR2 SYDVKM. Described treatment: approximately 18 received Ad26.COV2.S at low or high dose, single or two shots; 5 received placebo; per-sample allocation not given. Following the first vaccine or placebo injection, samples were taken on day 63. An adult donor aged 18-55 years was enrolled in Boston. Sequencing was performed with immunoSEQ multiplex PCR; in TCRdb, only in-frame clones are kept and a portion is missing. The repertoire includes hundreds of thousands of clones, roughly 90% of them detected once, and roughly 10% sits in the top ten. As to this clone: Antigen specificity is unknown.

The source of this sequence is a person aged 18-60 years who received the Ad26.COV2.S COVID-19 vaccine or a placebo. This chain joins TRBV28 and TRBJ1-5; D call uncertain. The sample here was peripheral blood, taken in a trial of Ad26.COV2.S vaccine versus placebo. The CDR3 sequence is CASSFRSWQSNQPQHF. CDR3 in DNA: TGTGCCAGCAGTTTTCGTTCGTGGCAGAGCAATCAGCCCCAGCATTTT.